These T cell receptor beta chains were read from a single sample in a study of T cells after yellow fever vaccination. TCRdb re-called the 5' RACE reads through MiXCR, storing one row per CDR3 protein. The sample includes about 45,000 distinct CDR3 sequences, 6.8% of them seen just once. The sample in question was CD8+ T cells not binding an NS4B(214-222) dextramer, sorted from PBMCs, obtained 45 days after the yellow fever booster vaccination. The receptors were gathered from a man aged 25 to 40 who received the YFV17D yellow fever vaccine. Both conserved end residues are part of each CDR3. Fields, in order: clone size, J gene, D gene, V gene, CDR3 protein, CDR3 DNA. A D gene is named only where the DNA matches it firmly. Size tells how often a clone was seen, or its class if it is expanded.

>many|TRBJ2-3|.|TRBV5-1
CASSLAALGQSTDTQYF
TGCGCCAGCAGCTTGGCCGCTCTAGGACAGAGCACAGATACGCAGTATTTT
>many|TRBJ2-7|TRBD1|TRBV10-3
CAISAGQGDYEQYF
TGTGCCATCAGTGCCGGACAGGGGGACTACGAGCAGTACTTC
>many|TRBJ2-3|TRBD2|TRBV18
CASSPLAGVEGDTQYF
TGTGCCAGCTCACCATTAGCGGGAGTGGAGGGAGATACGCAGTATTTT
>many|TRBJ1-1|TRBD1|TRBV4-3
CASSQLSGQGATEAFF
TGCGCCAGCAGCCAGTTGTCGGGACAGGGGGCAACTGAAGCTTTCTTT
>many|TRBJ2-7|.|TRBV6-5
CASSYSEGENYEQYF
TGTGCCAGCAGTTACTCCGAGGGAGAGAACTACGAGCAGTACTTC
>many|TRBJ1-3|.|TRBV20-1
CSARTIDRGNTIYF
TGCAGTGCACGCACTATCGACAGGGGAAACACCATATATTTT
>many|TRBJ2-5|.|TRBV29-1
CSVGTQQETQYF
TGCAGCGTTGGGACTCAGCAAGAGACCCAGTACTTC
>few|TRBJ2-7|.|TRBV6-5
CASSYSTQGYEQYF
TGTGCCAGCAGTTACTCGACCCAAGGGTACGAGCAGTACTTC
>many|TRBJ2-3|.|TRBV7-7
CASSLRETEDTQYF
TGTGCCAGCAGCTTACGGGAGACGGAAGATACGCAGTATTTT
>many|TRBJ2-3|TRBD1|TRBV5-1
CASSADGQGTDTQYF
TGCGCCAGCAGCGCAGACGGACAGGGCACAGATACGCAGTATTTT
>many|TRBJ2-1|TRBD2|TRBV19
CASSIAGGVYNEQFF
TGTGCCAGTAGTATAGCCGGGGGGGTCTACAATGAGCAGTTCTTC
>many|TRBJ2-2|.|TRBV24-1
CATSDLLTGELFF
TGTGCCACCAGTGATTTGCTCACAGGGGAGCTGTTTTTT
>many|TRBJ2-5|.|TRBV21-1
CASRETWDLQETQYF
TGTGCCAGCAGGGAAACGTGGGACCTTCAAGAGACCCAGTACTTC
>many|TRBJ1-5|.|TRBV15
CATSRDRMGGNGNQPQHF
TGTGCCACCAGCAGAGATCGGATGGGAGGAAATGGCAATCAGCCCCAGCATTTT
>many|TRBJ2-5|.|TRBV15
CATSSHLGLQETQYF
TGTGCCACCAGCTCCCACTTAGGCCTTCAAGAGACCCAGTACTTC